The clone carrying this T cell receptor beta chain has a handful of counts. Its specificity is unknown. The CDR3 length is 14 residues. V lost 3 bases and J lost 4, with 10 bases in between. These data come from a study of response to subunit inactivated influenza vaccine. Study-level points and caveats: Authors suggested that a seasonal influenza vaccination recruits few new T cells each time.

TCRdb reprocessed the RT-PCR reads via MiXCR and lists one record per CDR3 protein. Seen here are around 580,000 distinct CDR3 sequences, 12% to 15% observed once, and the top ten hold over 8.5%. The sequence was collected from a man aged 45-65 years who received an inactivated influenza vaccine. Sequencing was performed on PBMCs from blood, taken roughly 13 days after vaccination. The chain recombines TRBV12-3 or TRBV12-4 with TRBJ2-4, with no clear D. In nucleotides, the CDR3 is TGTGCCAGCAGTTTTCCGAGCGTAAAAAACATTCAGTACTTC. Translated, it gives CASSFPSVKNIQYF.